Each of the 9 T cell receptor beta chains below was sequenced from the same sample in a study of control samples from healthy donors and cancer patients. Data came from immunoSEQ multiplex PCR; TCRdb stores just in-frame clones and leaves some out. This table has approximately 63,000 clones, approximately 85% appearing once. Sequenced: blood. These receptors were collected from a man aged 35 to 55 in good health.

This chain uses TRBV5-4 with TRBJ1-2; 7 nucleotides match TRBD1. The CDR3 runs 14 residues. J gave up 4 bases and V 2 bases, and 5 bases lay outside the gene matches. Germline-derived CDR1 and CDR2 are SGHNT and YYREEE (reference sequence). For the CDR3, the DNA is TGTGCCAGCAGCTTTCGACAGGGAGTCTATGGCTACACCTTC. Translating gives CASSFRQGVYGYTF.

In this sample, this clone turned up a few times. The CDR3 protein is CASRGTDSSGANVLTF. As DNA, the CDR3 is TGTGCCAGTAGAGGGACCGATAGCTCTGGGGCCAACGTCCTGACTTTC. The V call is TRBV19, the J call TRBJ2-6; D may match TRBD1 or TRBD2 (5 bases each). Germline CDR1 reads LNHDA; CDR2 reads SQIVND (reference sequence). CDR3 size: 16 residues. Trimming removed 6 bases at V and 0 bases at J, with 12 bases between.

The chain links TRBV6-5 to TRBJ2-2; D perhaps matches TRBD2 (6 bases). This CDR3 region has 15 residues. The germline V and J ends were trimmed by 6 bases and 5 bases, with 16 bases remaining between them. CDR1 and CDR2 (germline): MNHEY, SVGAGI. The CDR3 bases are TGTGCCAGCAGATCCGGGACTCTTTTAACCGGGGAGCTGTTTTTT. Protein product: CASRSGTLLTGELFF.

The CDR3: CASSEGLAGNYEQYF. The CDR3 bases are TGTGCCAGCAGTGAGGGCCTAGCGGGGAACTACGAGCAGTACTTC. V gene TRBV25-1 combines with J gene TRBJ2-7; 9 nucleotides line up with TRBD2. The V segment lost 3 bases and the J segment 3 bases; nucleotides outside the gene matches: 6. Germline lookup yields CDR1 MGHDK and CDR2 SYGVNS. The CDR3 is made up of 15 amino acids.

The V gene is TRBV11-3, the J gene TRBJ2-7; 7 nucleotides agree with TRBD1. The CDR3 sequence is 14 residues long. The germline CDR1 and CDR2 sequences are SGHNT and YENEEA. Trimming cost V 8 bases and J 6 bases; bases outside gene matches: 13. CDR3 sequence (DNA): TGTGCCAGCCGAGCAATACAGGGGAGAGGCGAGCAGTACTTC. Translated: CASRAIQGRGEQYF.

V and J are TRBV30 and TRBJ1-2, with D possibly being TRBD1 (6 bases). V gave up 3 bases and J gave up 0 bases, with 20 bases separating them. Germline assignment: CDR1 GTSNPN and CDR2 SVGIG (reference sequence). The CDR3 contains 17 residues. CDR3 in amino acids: CAWRGHFTPQTNYGYTF. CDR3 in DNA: TGTGCCTGGAGGGGACACTTCACCCCCCAAACTAACTATGGCTACACCTTC.

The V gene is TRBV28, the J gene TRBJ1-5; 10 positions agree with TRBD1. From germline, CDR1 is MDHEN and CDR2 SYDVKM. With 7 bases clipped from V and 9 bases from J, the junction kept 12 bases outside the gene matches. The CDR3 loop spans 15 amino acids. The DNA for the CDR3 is TGTGCCAGCATCCCGGCGGGACAGGGGCGAGGGCCCCAGCATTTT. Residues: CASIPAGQGRGPQHF. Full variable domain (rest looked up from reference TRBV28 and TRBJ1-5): DVKVTQSSRYLVKRTGEKVFLECVQDMDHENMFWYRQDPGLGLRLIYFSYDVKMKEKGDIPEGYSVSREKKERFSLILESASTNQTSMYLCASIPAGQGRGPQHFGDGTRLSIL.

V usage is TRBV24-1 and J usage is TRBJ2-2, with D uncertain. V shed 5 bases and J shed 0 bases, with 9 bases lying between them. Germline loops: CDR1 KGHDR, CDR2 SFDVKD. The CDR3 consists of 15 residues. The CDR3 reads CATSVREANTGELFF. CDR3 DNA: TGTGCCACCAGTGTAAGAGAGGCGAACACCGGGGAGCTGTTTTTT.

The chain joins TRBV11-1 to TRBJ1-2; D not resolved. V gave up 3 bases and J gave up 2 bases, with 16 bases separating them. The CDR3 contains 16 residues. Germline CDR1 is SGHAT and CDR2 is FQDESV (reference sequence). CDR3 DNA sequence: TGTGCCAGCAGCTTCTTGGGAGTAACCGACAACTATGGCTACACCTTC. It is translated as CASSFLGVTDNYGYTF.